The 32 T cell receptor beta chains below come from one sample, sequenced in a study of monozygotic twins with inflammatory bowel disease (dated by TCRdb to the late 2010s). Libraries came from 5' RACE. Data came from an Illumina HiSeq 2500. TCRdb reprocessed the raw reads; every CDR3 protein sequence is a single record, and DNA is not supplied. The record for this sample contains about 160,000 distinct CDR3 sequences. Approximately 3% of the sample is taken by the ten largest. Material for sequencing was blood. The receptors shown here come from a human donor with ulcerative colitis or Crohn's disease, or a healthy co-twin of an affected twin (not recorded which).

J is TRBJ2-7 and V is TRBV7-9; TCRdb calls TRBD1, which cannot be checked without DNA. This CDR3 region has 16 residues. Looked up from germline, CDR1 is SEHNR and CDR2 is FQNEAQ (reference sequence). CDR3 residues: CASSKQGQGSQDEQYF.

The rearrangement uses TRBV10-3 and TRBJ2-7; TCRdb returns TRBD2, unconfirmable since there is no DNA. The CDR3 consists of 12 residues. The germline V gene has CDR1 ENHRY and CDR2 SYGVKD. The CDR3 protein is CATLDYSYEQYF.

V is TRBV3-1 and J is TRBJ2-7. Germline values: CDR1 LGHDT, CDR2 YNNKEL (reference sequence). The CDR3 totals 12 residues. CDR3 amino acids: CASSQDLGEQYF.

This rearrangement joins TRBV5-4 to TRBJ2-7. From germline, CDR1 is SGHNT and CDR2 YYREEE (reference sequence). The CDR3 contains 13 residues. The CDR3 spells CASSRGEIYEQYF.

The chain is built from TRBV4-2 and TRBJ1-1; the TCRdb D gene call, TRBD1, has no DNA to confirm it. Germline assignment: CDR1 LGHNA and CDR2 YNFKEQ. The CDR3 length is 16 residues. CDR3 sequence reads: CASSLVIGGGNTEAFF.

The rearrangement links TRBV7-8 to TRBJ2-2; TCRdb lists TRBD1, though no DNA is available to test this call. In germline, CDR1 is SGHVS, CDR2 FQNEAQ. This CDR3 spans 17 amino acids. Here the CDR3 reads CASSLGTGGPNTGELFF.

The V and J genes are TRBV7-9 and TRBJ2-3; TCRdb's D gene call, TRBD1, goes unchecked for lack of DNA. CDR1 and CDR2 from the germline V gene are SEHNR and FQNEAQ (reference sequence). The CDR3 is 13 amino acids. The CDR3 here is CASSGLGKKAQYF.

The J gene is TRBJ2-1, the V gene TRBV7-2; TCRdb returns TRBD2, unconfirmable since there is no DNA. Germline CDR1 and CDR2: SGHTA and FQGNSA. The CDR3 spans 16 residues. The CDR3 here is CASSRSGLAGAGEQFF.

This chain uses TRBV30 with TRBJ1-1; TCRdb's D call, TRBD1, is unchecked because there is no DNA. CDR1 and CDR2 (germline): GTSNPN, SVGIG (reference sequence). The CDR3 is made up of 12 amino acids. CDR3 residues: CAWDRVRTEAFF.

The V gene is TRBV28, the J gene TRBJ1-4; there is no DNA to check the TCRdb D call of TRBD1. Germline V gene lookup returns CDR1 MDHEN and CDR2 SYDVKM. The CDR3 has 14 amino acids. This CDR3 is CASSRGATNEKLFF.

V usage is TRBV7-6 and J usage is TRBJ2-7; TCRdb gives TRBD2 as the D gene, but with no DNA this cannot be confirmed. CDR3 length equals 16 residues. Looked up from germline, CDR1 is SGHVS and CDR2 is FNYEAQ. The CDR3: CASSKHPAGLSDEQYF.

This chain links TRBV28 with TRBJ2-1; TCRdb designates TRBD2, a call that cannot be tested without DNA. The CDR3 contains 16 residues. Germline CDR1 reads MDHEN; CDR2 reads SYDVKM. The CDR3 spells CASSFAGGASYNEQFF.

This sequence joins TRBV28 and TRBJ2-5. This CDR3 comprises 13 residues. The germline CDR1 and CDR2 sequences are MDHEN and SYDVKM. The CDR3 protein is CASSLNAGETQYF.

The chain recombines TRBV4-1 with TRBJ2-3; TCRdb's D gene call, TRBD2, goes unchecked for lack of DNA. In germline, CDR1 is MGHRA, CDR2 YSYEKL. This CDR3 region has 15 residues. The CDR3 is CASSQDPAAGDTQYF.

The CDR3 spells CATSRDVRGYEKLFF. The genes are TRBV15 and TRBJ1-4. This CDR3 region has 15 residues. The germline V gene encodes CDR1 LNHNV and CDR2 YYDKDF (reference sequence).

The chain is built from TRBV12-3 or TRBV12-4 and TRBJ1-6. This CDR3 is built from 12 residues. The CDR3 here is CASSLADSPLHF.

The chain links TRBV9 to TRBJ2-2; TCRdb lists TRBD2, though no DNA is available to test this call. The CDR3 is made up of 14 amino acids. Germline V gene data show CDR1 as SGDLS and CDR2 as YYNGEE. The CDR3 spells CASSVGTSAGELFF.

V gene TRBV5-4 combines with J gene TRBJ2-1; TCRdb selects TRBD1, and the lack of DNA leaves this call unchecked. Germline loops: CDR1 SGHNT, CDR2 YYREEE (reference sequence). The CDR3 is made up of 14 amino acids. The CDR3 region is CASSQTGVGNEQFF.

This chain uses TRBV7-2 with TRBJ2-1. Germline loops: CDR1 SGHTA, CDR2 FQGNSA. This CDR3 contains 13 residues. CDR3 sequence reads: CASSLGGFNEQFF.

The genes are TRBV12-3 or TRBV12-4 and TRBJ2-1; with no DNA, the TCRdb D assignment of TRBD1 cannot be verified. This CDR3 has 15 residues. CDR3: CASSLAGGAYGEQFF.

The rearrangement joins TRBV10-3 to TRBJ2-3; TCRdb calls TRBD2, which cannot be checked without DNA. Germline V lookup: CDR1 ENHRY, CDR2 SYGVKD. The CDR3 contains 16 residues. The CDR3: CAITPSLGGNTDTQYF.

V gene TRBV5-1 combines with J gene TRBJ2-7; TCRdb returns TRBD1, unconfirmable since there is no DNA. The CDR3 runs 16 residues. Germline values: CDR1 SGHRS, CDR2 YFSETQ. CDR3 residues: CASSPGQGLTTYEQYF.

CDR3 amino acids: CASSTRSGSYEQYF. This chain uses TRBV7-2 with TRBJ2-7; TCRdb gives TRBD2 as the D gene, but with no DNA this cannot be confirmed. The CDR3 extends over 14 amino acids. Germline V gene sequence: CDR1 SGHTA, CDR2 FQGNSA. The full variable domain, completed using reference TRBV7-2 and TRBJ2-7, is GAGVSQSPSNKVTEKGKDVELRCDPISGHTALYWYRQSLGQGLEFLIYFQGNSAPDKSGLPSDRFSAERTGGSVSTLTIQRTQQEDSAVYLCASSTRSGSYEQYFGPGTRLTVT.

The rearrangement links TRBV5-1 to TRBJ2-1; TCRdb calls TRBD2, which cannot be checked without DNA. Germline V CDR1 and CDR2: SGHRS, YFSETQ. The CDR3 runs to 18 residues. The CDR3 loop reads CASSSDLLAGGPYNEQFF.

The V call is TRBV5-1, the J call TRBJ2-7; the TCRdb D gene call, TRBD2, has no DNA to confirm it. The CDR3 runs 14 residues. CDR1 is SGHRS, CDR2 YFSETQ, per germline. The CDR3 spells CASSSGEGLSEQYF. Based on the CDR3 plus reference TRBV5-1 and TRBJ2-7, the full variable domain is KAGVTQTPRYLIKTRGQQVTLSCSPISGHRSVSWYQQTPGQGLQFLFEYFSETQRNKGNFPGRFSGRQFSNSRSEMNVSTLELGDSALYLCASSSGEGLSEQYFGPGTRLTVT.

V gene TRBV4-2 combines with J gene TRBJ1-5. From germline, CDR1 is LGHNA and CDR2 YNFKEQ. The CDR3 length is 15 residues. CDR3: CASSQGRQRHQPQHF.

V and J are TRBV10-3 and TRBJ2-7; the TRBD2 assignment by TCRdb is unverifiable without DNA. The CDR3 consists of 16 residues. Per germline, CDR1 ENHRY and CDR2 SYGVKD. The CDR3: CAISVGLAGAIYEQYF.

The rearrangement links TRBV5-1 to TRBJ2-1; TCRdb outputs TRBD1, but without DNA this stays unchecked. This CDR3 has 15 amino acids. From germline, CDR1 is SGHRS and CDR2 YFSETQ. The CDR3 sequence: CASSPLGSTYNEQFF.

The rearrangement links TRBV19 to TRBJ2-3; the D call of TRBD2 rests on TCRdb alone, since no DNA is present to check it. Germline V lookup: CDR1 LNHDA, CDR2 SQIVND (reference sequence). The length of the CDR3 is 14 residues. CDR3 sequence reads: CASKEGPSTDTQYF.

This CDR3 is CASSKQMTGNYGYTF. The V and J genes are TRBV7-2 and TRBJ1-2; as DNA is missing, the TRBD1 call by TCRdb cannot be tested. CDR3 length equals 15 residues. Germline CDR1 and CDR2: SGHTA and FQGNSA.

The rearrangement joins TRBV4-1 to TRBJ2-2; the TCRdb D gene call, TRBD1, has no DNA to confirm it. Germline CDR1 MGHRA, CDR2 YSYEKL. The CDR3 totals 15 residues. The CDR3 loop reads CASSQGTPFVGELFF.

The J gene is TRBJ2-3, the V gene TRBV28; the D gene TCRdb calls, TRBD2, cannot be checked with no DNA. Per germline, CDR1 MDHEN and CDR2 SYDVKM. The CDR3 is 14 residues long. CDR3: CASRPGLAVVTQYF.